This T cell receptor (beta chain) was sequenced for a study of cytomegalovirus exposure and HLA in healthy donors. This clone was detected only a few times. As yet, its antigen is unknown. Both 60 Vbeta primers and 13 Jbeta primers went into the PCR. TCRdb's table, derived via immunoSEQ multiplex PCR, lists solely in-frame clones and lacks some. The profile covers roughly 190,000 clones, with 9.5% appearing a single time and approximately 1.5% taken by the ten largest. The study, taken as a whole, reports: Common viral pathogens were later found to be apparently linked to several of the most significant clusters. When analyzed later, the rates of TCR association showed variation by HLA locus, with DRB1 the most and HLA-C the fewest. Being productive about 87% or about 30% of the time was typical of most TCR beta V segments in an earlier analysis.

CDR1 SGHNT and CDR2 YYREEE come from the germline V gene (reference sequence). Trimming at V came to 1 base and at J to 1 base, leaving 12 bases not matched to a gene. The CDR3 is made up of 18 amino acids. The chain is built from TRBV5-4 and TRBJ2-3; TRBD1 aligns across 7 bases. The sequence was obtained from a woman in her 30s in good health and CMV-seropositive. The source material was PBMCs. CDR3 amino acids: CASSLTPSGTVRTDTQYF. Here the CDR3 DNA reads TGTGCCAGCAGCTTGACCCCTTCCGGGACAGTGCGCACAGATACGCAGTATTTT.